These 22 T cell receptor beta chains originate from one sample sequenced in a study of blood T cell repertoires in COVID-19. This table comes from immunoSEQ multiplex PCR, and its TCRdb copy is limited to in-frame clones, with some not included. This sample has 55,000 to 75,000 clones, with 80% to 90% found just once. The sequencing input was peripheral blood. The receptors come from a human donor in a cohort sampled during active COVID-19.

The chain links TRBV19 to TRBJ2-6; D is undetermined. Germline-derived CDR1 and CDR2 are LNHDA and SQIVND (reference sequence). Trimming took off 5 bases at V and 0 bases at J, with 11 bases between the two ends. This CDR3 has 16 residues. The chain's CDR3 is CASSPYFGSGANVLTF. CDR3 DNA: TGTGCCAGTAGTCCCTATTTCGGCTCTGGGGCCAACGTCCTGACTTTC.

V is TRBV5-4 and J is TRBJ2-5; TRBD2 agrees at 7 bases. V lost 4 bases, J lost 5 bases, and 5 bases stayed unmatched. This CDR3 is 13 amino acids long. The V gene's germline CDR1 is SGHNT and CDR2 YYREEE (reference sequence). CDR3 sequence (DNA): TGTGCCAGCAGCCCCGGGGGGATCGAGACCCAGTACTTC. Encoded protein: CASSPGGIETQYF. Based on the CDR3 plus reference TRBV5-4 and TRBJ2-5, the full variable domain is ETGVTQSPTHLIKTRGQQVTLRCSSQSGHNTVSWYQQALGQGPQFIFQYYREEENGRGNFPPRFSGLQFPNYSSELNVNALELDDSALYLCASSPGGIETQYFGPGTRLLVL.

The CDR3 coding sequence is TGTGCCAGCAGTGTAGGGGGAGGGGGCTCCTACAATGAGCAGTTCTTC. It yields the protein CASSVGGGGSYNEQFF. This chain joins TRBV6-1 and TRBJ2-1, with D possibly TRBD2 on 7 matching bases. This CDR3 spans 16 amino acids. Per germline, CDR1 MNHNS and CDR2 SASEGT. V was shortened by 4 bases and J by 0 bases, with 13 bases between the two germline ends.

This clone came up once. CDR3 sequence reads: CASSLGTGDEKLFF. In DNA form, the CDR3 reads TGCGCCAGCAGCCTCGGGACGGGGGATGAAAAACTGTTTTTT. V usage is TRBV5-1 and J usage is TRBJ1-4; a possible D gene is TRBD1 (5 bases). This CDR3 spans 14 amino acids. Germline V gene lookup returns CDR1 SGHRS and CDR2 YFSETQ. V lost 4 bases and J 6 bases, leaving 13 bases between the germline ends.

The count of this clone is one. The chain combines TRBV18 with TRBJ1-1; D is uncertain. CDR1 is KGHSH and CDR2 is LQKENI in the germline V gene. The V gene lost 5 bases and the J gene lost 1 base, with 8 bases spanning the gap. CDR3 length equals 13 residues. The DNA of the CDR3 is TGTGCCAGCTCATTACTTGGGAACACTGAAGCTTTCTTT. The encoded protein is CASSLLGNTEAFF. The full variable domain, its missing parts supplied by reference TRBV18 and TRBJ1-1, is NAGVMQNPRHLVRRRGQEARLRCSPMKGHSHVYWYRQLPEEGLKFMVYLQKENIIDESGMPKERFSAEFPKEGPSILRIQQVVRGDSAAYFCASSLLGNTEAFFGQGTRLTVV.

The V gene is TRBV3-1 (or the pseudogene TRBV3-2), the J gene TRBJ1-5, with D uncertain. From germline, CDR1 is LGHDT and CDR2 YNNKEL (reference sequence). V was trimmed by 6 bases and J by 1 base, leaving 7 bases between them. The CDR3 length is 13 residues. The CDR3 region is CASSAGSNQPQHF. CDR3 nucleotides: TGTGCCAGCAGTGCGGGGAGCAATCAGCCCCAGCATTTT.

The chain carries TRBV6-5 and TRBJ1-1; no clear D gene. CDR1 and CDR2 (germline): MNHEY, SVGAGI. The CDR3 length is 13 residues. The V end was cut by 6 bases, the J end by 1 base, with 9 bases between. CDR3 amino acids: CASRLKSNTEAFF. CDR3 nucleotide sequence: TGTGCCAGCAGATTAAAATCGAACACTGAAGCTTTCTTT.

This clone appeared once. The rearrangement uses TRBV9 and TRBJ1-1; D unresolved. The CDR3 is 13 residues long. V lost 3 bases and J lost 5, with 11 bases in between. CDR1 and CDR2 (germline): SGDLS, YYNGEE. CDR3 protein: CASSAERVTEAFF. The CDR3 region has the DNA TGTGCCAGCAGCGCTGAGAGGGTAACTGAAGCTTTCTTT.

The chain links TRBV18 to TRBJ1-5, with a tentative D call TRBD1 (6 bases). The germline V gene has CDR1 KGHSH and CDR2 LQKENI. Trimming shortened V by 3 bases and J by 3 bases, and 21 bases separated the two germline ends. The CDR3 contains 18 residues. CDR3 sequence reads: CASSPLSGGGSHNQPQHF. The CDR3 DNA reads TGTGCCAGCTCACCCCTGTCGGGCGGGGGCTCGCACAATCAGCCCCAGCATTTT.

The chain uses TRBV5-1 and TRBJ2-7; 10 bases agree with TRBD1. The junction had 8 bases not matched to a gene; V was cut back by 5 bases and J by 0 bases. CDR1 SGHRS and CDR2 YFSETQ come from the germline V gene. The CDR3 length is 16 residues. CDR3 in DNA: TGCGCCAGCAGGCAGACAGGGGGCGTTAGCTCCTACGAGCAGTACTTC. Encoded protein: CASRQTGGVSSYEQYF.

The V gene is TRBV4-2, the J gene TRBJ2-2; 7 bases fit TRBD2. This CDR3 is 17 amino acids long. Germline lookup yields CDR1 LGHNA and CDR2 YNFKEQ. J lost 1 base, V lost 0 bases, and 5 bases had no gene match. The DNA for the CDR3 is TGTGCCAGCAGCCAAGATCCGGGCGGGGGGAACACCGGGGAGCTGTTTTTT. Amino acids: CASSQDPGGGNTGELFF.

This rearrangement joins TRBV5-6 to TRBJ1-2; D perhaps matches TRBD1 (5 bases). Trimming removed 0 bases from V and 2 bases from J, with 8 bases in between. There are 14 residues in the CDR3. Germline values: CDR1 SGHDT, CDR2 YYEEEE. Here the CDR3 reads CASSLDTGNYGYTF. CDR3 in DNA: TGTGCCAGCAGCTTGGACACAGGCAACTATGGCTACACCTTC.

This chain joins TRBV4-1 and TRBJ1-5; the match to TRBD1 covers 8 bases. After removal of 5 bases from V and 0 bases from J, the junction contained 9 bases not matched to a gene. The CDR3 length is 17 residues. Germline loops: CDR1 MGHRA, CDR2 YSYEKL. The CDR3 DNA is TGCGCCAGCAGCAACGACAGGGGCCCTAATAGCAATCAGCCCCAGCATTTT. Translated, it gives CASSNDRGPNSNQPQHF.

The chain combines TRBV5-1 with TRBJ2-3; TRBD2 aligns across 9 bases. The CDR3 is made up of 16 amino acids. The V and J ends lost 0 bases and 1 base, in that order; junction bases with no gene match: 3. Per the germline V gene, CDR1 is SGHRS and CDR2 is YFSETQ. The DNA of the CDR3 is TGCGCCAGCAGCTTGGCTAGCGGGGCCCGCACAGATACGCAGTATTTT. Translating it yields CASSLASGARTDTQYF. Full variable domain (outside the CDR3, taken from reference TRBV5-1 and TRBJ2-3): KAGVTQTPRYLIKTRGQQVTLSCSPISGHRSVSWYQQTPGQGLQFLFEYFSETQRNKGNFPGRFSGRQFSNSRSEMNVSTLELGDSALYLCASSLASGARTDTQYFGPGTRLTVL.

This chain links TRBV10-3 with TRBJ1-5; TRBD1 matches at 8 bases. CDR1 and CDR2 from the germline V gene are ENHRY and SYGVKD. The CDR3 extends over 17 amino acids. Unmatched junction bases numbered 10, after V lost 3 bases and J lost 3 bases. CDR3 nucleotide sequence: TGTGCCATCAGTGAATCGGGAGGACAGGGAAACAATCAGCCCCAGCATTTT. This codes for CAISESGGQGNNQPQHF.

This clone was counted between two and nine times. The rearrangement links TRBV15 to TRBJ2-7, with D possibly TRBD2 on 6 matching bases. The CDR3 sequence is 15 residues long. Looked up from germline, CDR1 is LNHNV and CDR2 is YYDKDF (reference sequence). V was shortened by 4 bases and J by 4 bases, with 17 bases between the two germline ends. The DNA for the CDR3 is TGTGCCACCAGCAATGGCGGGAAGGATCGGTACGAGCAGTACTTC. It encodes CATSNGGKDRYEQYF.

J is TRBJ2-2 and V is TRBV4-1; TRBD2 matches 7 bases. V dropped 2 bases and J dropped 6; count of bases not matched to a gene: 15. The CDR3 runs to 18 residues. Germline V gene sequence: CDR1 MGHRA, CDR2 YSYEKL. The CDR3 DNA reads TGCGCCAGCAGCCAACCTACGGTGGGGGGGGTGCGAGCCGGGGAGCTGTTTTTT. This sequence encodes CASSQPTVGGVRAGELFF.

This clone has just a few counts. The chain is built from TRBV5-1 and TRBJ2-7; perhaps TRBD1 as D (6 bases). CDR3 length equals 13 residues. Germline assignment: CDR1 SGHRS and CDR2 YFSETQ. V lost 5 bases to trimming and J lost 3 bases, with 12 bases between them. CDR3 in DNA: TGCGCCAGCAGATCCGGGACAAACTACGAGCAGTACTTC. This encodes CASRSGTNYEQYF.

CDR3 DNA sequence: TGCGCCAGCAGCCGCTCCAGGATTGGTAACTATGGCTACACCTTC. Its protein is CASSRSRIGNYGYTF. The V call is TRBV4-1, the J call TRBJ1-2; no clear D gene. The CDR3 length is 15 residues. Trimming removed 4 bases at V and 1 base at J, with 13 bases between. CDR1 and CDR2 from the germline V gene are MGHRA and YSYEKL.

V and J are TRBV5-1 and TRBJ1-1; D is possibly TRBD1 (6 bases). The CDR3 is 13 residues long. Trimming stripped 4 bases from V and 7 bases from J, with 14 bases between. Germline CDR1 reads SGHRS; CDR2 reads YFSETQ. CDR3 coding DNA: TGCGCCAGCAGCACAACCAGGGGTGGTGAAGCTTTCTTT. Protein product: CASSTTRGGEAFF. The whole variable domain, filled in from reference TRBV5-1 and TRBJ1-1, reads KAGVTQTPRYLIKTRGQQVTLSCSPISGHRSVSWYQQTPGQGLQFLFEYFSETQRNKGNFPGRFSGRQFSNSRSEMNVSTLELGDSALYLCASSTTRGGEAFFGQGTRLTVV.

The CDR3 loop reads CASSEDRRVEAFF. The DNA of the CDR3 is TGTGCCAGCAGCGAGGACAGGAGGGTTGAAGCTTTCTTT. The V gene is TRBV2, the J gene TRBJ1-1; 7 bases fit TRBD1. Germline V CDR1 and CDR2: SNHLY, FYNNEI. V shed 6 bases, J shed 7 bases, and the junction held 8 bases outside the gene matches. The CDR3 runs 13 residues.

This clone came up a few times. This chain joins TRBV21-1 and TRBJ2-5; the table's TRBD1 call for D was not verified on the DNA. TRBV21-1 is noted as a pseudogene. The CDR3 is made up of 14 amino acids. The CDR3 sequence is CASSHRAIQETQYF. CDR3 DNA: TGTGCCAGCAGTCACAGGGCGATACAAGAGACCCAGTACTTC.